This TCR beta chain was sequenced in a study of blood T cell repertoires in COVID-19. The assay was immunoSEQ multiplex PCR, and TCRdb's table has in-frame clones only and misses some. The sample holds some 100,000 clones, roughly 86% seen once. J gave up 6 bases and V 5 bases, and 9 bases lay outside the gene matches. The CDR3 is made up of 14 amino acids. The V call is TRBV6-7, the J call TRBJ2-7; 8 bases line up with TRBD1. TRBV6-7 is assigned to the ORF class and has an uncertain function. This receptor was identified in a woman aged 55-70 years with acute or convalescent COVID-19. Sequencing was performed on peripheral blood. The DNA for the CDR3 is TGTGCCAGCAGTCGACAGGGGCAGGTACTCGAGCAGTACGTC. Protein: CASSRQGQVLEQYV.